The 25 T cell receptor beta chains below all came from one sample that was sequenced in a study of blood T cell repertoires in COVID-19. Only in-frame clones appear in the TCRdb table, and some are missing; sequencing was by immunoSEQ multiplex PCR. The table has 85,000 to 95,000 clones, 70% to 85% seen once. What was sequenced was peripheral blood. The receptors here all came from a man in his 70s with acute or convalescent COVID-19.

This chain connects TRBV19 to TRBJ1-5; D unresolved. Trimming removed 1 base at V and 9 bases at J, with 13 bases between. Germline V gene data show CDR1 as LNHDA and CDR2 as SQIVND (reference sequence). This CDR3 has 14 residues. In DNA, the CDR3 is TGTGCCAGTAGTATAGCCTGGAGAAGGATGCCCCAGCATTTT. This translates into CASSIAWRRMPQHF.

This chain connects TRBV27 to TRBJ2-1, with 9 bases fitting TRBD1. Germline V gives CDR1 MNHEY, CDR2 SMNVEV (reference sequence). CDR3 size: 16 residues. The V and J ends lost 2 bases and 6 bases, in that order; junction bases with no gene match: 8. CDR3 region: CASSLLSGQGSNEQFF. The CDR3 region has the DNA TGTGCCAGCAGTTTACTGTCGGGACAGGGAAGCAATGAGCAGTTCTTC.

The CDR3 nucleotides read TGTGCCGAAGCCGGGACAGGGGGCGGCAGCTATGGCTACACCTTC. Residues: CAEAGTGGGSYGYTF. The rearrangement joins TRBV21-1 to TRBJ1-2; the D call in the table, TRBD1, was not verified against the DNA. TRBV21-1 has pseudogene status. This CDR3 contains 15 residues.

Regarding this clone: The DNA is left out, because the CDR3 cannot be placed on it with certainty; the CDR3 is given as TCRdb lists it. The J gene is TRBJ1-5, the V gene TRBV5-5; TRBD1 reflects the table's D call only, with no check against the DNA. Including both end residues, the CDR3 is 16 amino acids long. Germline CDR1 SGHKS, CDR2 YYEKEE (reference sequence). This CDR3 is CASSLLSGASISPSIF.

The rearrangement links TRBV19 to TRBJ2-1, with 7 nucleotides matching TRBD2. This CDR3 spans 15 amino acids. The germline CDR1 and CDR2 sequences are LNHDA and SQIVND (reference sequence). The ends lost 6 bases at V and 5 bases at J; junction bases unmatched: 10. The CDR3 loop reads CASSVVAGNDNEQFF. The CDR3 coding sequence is TGTGCCAGTAGCGTAGTAGCGGGTAATGACAATGAGCAGTTCTTC.

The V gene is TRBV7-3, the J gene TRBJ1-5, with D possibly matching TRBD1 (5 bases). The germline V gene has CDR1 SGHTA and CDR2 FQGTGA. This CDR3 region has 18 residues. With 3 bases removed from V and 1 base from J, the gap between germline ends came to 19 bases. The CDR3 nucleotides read TGTGCCAGCAGCTTGAGGCACCAAGGGGATAGGAGCAATCAGCCCCAGCATTTT. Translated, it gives CASSLRHQGDRSNQPQHF.

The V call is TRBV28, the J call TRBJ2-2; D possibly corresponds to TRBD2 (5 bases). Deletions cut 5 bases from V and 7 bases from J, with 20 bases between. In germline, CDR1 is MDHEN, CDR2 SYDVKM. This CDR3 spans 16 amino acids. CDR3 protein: CASSLQEVGLNGELFF. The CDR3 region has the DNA TGTGCCAGCAGTCTCCAGGAGGTTGGTTTGAACGGGGAGCTGTTTTTT.

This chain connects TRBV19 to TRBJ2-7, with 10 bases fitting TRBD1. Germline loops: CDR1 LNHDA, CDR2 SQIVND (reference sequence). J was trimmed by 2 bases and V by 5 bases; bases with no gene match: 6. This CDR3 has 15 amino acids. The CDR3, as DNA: TGTGCCAGTAGTCTTCCGGGACAGGGGACCTACGAGCAGTACTTC. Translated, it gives CASSLPGQGTYEQYF.

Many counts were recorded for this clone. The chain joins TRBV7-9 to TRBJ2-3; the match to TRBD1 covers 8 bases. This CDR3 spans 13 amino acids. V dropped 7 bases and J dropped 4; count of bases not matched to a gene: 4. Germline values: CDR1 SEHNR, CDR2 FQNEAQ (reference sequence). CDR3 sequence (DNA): TGTGCCAGCAACGACAGGGGCGCAGATACGCAGTATTTT. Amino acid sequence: CASNDRGADTQYF.

The CDR3 is CAISGGTDQPQHF. CDR3 DNA: TGTGCCATCAGTGGCGGGACAGATCAGCCCCAGCATTTT. The chain joins TRBV10-3 to TRBJ1-5; TRBD1 matches at 7 bases. In germline, CDR1 is ENHRY, CDR2 SYGVKD. There are 13 residues in the CDR3. Germline trimming cut 4 bases from V and 5 bases from J; bases unmatched to any gene: 2.

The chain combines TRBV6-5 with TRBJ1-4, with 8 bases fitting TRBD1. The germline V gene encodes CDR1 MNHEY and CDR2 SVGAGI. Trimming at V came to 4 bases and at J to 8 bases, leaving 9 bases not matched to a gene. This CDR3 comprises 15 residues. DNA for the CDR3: TGTGCCAGCAGTTCCGTCAGGGGGCTAAGAGAAAAACTGTTTTTT. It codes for CASSSVRGLREKLFF.

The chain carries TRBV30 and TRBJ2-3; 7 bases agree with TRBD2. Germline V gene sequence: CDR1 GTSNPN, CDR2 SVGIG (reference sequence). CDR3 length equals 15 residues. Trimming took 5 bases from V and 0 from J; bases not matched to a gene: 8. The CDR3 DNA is TGTGCCTGGGGCCAATTAGCGGGTAGCACAGATACGCAGTATTTT. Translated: CAWGQLAGSTDTQYF.

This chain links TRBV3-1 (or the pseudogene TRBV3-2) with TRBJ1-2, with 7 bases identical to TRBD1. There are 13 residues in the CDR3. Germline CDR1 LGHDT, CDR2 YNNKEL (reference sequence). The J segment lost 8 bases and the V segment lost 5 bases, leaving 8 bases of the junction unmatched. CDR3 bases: TGTGCCAGCAGCACTCAGGGGGGCAGCGGCTACACCTTC. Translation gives CASSTQGGSGYTF.

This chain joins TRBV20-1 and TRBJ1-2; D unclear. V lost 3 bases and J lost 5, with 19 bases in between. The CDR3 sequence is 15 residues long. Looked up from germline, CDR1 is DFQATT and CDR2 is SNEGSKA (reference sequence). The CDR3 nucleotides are TGCAGTGCTAGTCGCTTGCCCGGGGTAGTGTATGGCTACACCTTC. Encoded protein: CSASRLPGVVYGYTF.

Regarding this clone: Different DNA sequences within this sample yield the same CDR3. The CDR3 coding sequence is TGTGCCAGCAGTTACTCAGGGGGTAATCAGCCCCAGCATTTT. As protein: CASSYSGGNQPQHF. This chain links TRBV6-5 with TRBJ1-5, with D perhaps TRBD1 (6 bases). Germline loops: CDR1 MNHEY, CDR2 SVGAGI. The V end lost 0 bases, the J end lost 4 bases, and 7 bases lay between the germline ends. CDR3 length equals 14 residues.

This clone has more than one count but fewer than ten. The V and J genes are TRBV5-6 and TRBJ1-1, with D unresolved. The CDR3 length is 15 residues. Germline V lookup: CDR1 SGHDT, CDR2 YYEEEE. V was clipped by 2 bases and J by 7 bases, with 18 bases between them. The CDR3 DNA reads TGTGCCAGCAGCTTAACGGGAATAGTTCTTAGTGAAGCTTTCTTT. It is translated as CASSLTGIVLSEAFF.

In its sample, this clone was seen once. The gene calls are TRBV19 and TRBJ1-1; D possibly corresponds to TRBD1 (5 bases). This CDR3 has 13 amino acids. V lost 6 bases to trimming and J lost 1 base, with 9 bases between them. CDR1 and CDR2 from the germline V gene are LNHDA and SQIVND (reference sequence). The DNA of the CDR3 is TGTGCCAGTAGGAACAGGAGGAACACTGAAGCTTTCTTT. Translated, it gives CASRNRRNTEAFF.

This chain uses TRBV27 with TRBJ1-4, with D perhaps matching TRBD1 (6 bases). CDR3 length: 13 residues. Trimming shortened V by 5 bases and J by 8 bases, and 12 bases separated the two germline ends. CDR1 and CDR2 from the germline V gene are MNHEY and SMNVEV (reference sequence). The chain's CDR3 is CASSPWDKEKLFF. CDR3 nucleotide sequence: TGTGCCAGCAGTCCGTGGGACAAAGAAAAACTGTTTTTT.

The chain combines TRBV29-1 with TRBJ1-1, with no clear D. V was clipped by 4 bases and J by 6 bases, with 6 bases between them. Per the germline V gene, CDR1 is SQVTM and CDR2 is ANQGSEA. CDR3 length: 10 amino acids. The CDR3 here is CSVVSAEAFF. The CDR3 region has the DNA TGCAGCGTTGTTTCCGCTGAAGCTTTCTTT.

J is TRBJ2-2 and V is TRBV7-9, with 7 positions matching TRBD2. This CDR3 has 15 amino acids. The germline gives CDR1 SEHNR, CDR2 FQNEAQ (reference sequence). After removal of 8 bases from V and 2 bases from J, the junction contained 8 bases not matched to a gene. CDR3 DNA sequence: TGTGCCAGCGTTCCGACTAGCTCTAACACCGGGGAGCTGTTTTTT. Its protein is CASVPTSSNTGELFF.

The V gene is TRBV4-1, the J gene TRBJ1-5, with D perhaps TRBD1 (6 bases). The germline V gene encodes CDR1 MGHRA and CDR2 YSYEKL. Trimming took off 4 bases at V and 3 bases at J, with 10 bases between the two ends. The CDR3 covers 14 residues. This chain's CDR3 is CASSLRDNNQPQHF. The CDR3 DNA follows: TGCGCCAGCAGCCTCCGGGACAACAATCAGCCCCAGCATTTT.

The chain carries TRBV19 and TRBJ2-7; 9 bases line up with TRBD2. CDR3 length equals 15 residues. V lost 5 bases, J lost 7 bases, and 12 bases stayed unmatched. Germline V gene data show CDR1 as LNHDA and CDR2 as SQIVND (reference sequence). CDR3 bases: TGTGCCAGTAGTCTGGGGCAAGCGGGAGGAAGGGAGCAGTACTTC. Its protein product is CASSLGQAGGREQYF.

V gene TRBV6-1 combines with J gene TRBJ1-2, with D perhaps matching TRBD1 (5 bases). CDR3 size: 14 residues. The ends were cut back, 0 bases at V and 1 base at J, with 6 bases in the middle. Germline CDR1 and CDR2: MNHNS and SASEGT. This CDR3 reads CASSEADSNYGYTF. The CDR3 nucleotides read TGTGCCAGCAGTGAAGCAGACAGTAACTATGGCTACACCTTC.

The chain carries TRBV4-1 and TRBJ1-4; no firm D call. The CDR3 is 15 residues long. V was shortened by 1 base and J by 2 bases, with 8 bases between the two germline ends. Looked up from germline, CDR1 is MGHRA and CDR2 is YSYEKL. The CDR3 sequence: CASSQGDTTNEKLFF. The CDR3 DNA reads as TGCGCCAGCAGCCAAGGAGACACCACTAATGAAAAACTGTTTTTT.

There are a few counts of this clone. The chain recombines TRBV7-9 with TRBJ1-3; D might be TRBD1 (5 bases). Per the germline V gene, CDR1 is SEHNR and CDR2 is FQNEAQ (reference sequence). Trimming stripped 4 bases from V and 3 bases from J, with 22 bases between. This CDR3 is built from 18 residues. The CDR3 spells CASSSRWGQGASGNTIYF. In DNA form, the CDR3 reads TGTGCCAGCAGCTCACGTTGGGGCCAAGGGGCTAGTGGAAACACCATATATTTT.